This T cell receptor (beta chain) came from a study of human T cells and chemical hapten exposure. TCRdb ran MiXCR on the RACE reads and lists one entry per CDR3 protein. The sample has 90,000 or so distinct CDR3 sequences; roughly a tenth are singletons. Noted time point: patch test 1, 2 weeks after DPC sensitization. Treatment defined: therapeutic diphenylcyclopropenone sensitization with weekly scalp DPC. Unseparated into fractions, whole blood served as the source from which total RNA was extracted. This clonotype showed up many times. CDR1 is MRHNA, CDR2 SNTAGT, per germline. The CDR3 runs 15 residues. The V gene end was trimmed by 4 bases and the J gene end by 8 bases; junction bases not matched to a gene: 10.

This sequence was found in a middle-aged man with alopecia areata. Some clones in this sample may be carry-over from other donors' samples. The rearrangement links TRBV6-4 to TRBJ2-2, with 7 positions matching TRBD2. Sequencing used whole blood, obtained in connection with sensitization to the hapten diphenylcyclopropenone (DPC). The CDR3 reads CASSATMTGGGELFF. The CDR3 DNA is TGTGCCAGCAGTGCTACAATGACGGGAGGAGGGGAGCTGTTTTTT.